The source of this T cell receptor beta chain is a study of CD8+ T cells in alopecia areata (dated by TCRdb to the late 2010s). About the investigation overall: Treated patients were enrolled in an open-label pilot trial of oral tofacitinib at 5 to 10 mg twice daily for moderate-to-severe alopecia areata. Clonality in the scalp was compared among normal scalp (n=4), patchy alopecia areata scalp (n=8), and alopecia totalis/universalis scalp (n=8). The RNA source kit depended on sample type: the PAXgene miRNA kit for fixed scalp, the miRNeasy kit for PBMCs, and the RNeasy kit for mouse skin. To study T cell clonal expansion in alopecia areata, the researchers applied high-throughput TCRbeta sequencing to both the C3H/HeJ mouse model and human patients. TCRbeta CDR3 regions were amplified by immunoSEQ multiplex PCR with 35 Vbeta forward and 13 Jbeta reverse primers. Biopsies were taken from tofacitinib-treated patients at baseline and again at 4 and 24 weeks into treatment, and several of those patients also had a later scalp biopsy. Human TCRbeta sequencing covered scalp tissue and sorted CD4+ and CD8+ peripheral blood T cells from patchy and totalis/universalis alopecia areata patients and healthy controls. Disease severity in treated patients was measured with the SALT score, which quantifies the percentage of affected scalp surface area. Tofacitinib was administered for 6 to 18 months, and 6 months of follow-up off drug were then conducted to assess delayed response and recurrence.

What the work shows at the level of the full study, not this receptor alone: Because the treated cohort was small and had just a single nonresponder, larger studies are needed to establish links between baseline CD8+ expansion and response. During tofacitinib treatment, many expanded lesional clones stuck around in both scalp and blood, and this persistence may partly explain why relapse happens after treatment is stopped. Resident alphabeta T cells in normal human skin are also sequenced, complicating scalp TCR repertoire analysis, unlike mouse skin dominated by gammadelta T cells. Scalp clonality and the number of expanded CD8+ clones among the top 100 scalp clones were significantly decreased by tofacitinib. Shared TCR sequences between patients were less evident than in mice, which may be partly attributable to HLA diversity in the patient population. Lesional scalp, especially in alopecia totalis/universalis, showed higher clonality and more expanded CD8+ clones than normal scalp, suggesting antigenic drive.

Libraries were built with the immunoSEQ multiplex PCR assay. For TCR sequencing, RNA was extracted from every sample and reverse transcribed into cDNA to serve as template. SuperScript III was used to make first-strand cDNA, primed with a 2:1 mix of oligo-dT and random hexamers. A synthetic immune receptor repertoire was used to assess amplification bias, and residual bias was removed computationally. The original methods were these. Raw reads were preprocessed for error removal, and CDR3 was defined according to IMGT conventions as running from the conserved cysteine to phenylalanine. Clonality was computed as 1 minus the Shannon entropy, with the entropy normalized by log2 of the number of productive unique TCRs. Whether scalp clones were CD4 or CD8 was inferred by matching scalp TCRbeta sequences against CD4 and CD8 repertoires sorted from blood. This is the immuneACCESS table as TCRdb keeps it, with only in-frame sequences that have V and J called. A part of the clones is gone; compared with another copy, unresolved V genes explain less than half, and the rest is unexplained. The V and J calls and clone size come from that table; D and trimming were worked out from the DNA. The sample profile shows fewer than 250,000 clones; around 60% of them were found once. About 0.65% of the sample lies in the top ten.

Reading the label with the study, this specimen's time point is: 4 weeks on oral tofacitinib. The sample's treatment or condition, from its label and the paper: oral pan-JAK inhibitor, 5-10 mg twice daily. Lesional scalp punch biopsies and peripheral blood were collected from alopecia areata patients. PBMCs were isolated by density centrifugation and stained for CD3, CD4 and CD8, and CD4+ and CD8+ T cells were sorted on a FACSAria. Notes on this clone: Which antigen it targets is not known. No quality values exist for individual bases; no much larger clone is one base distant.

V trim: 6 bases; J trim: 9 bases; unmatched bases: 9. The CDR3, cysteine through phenylalanine, is 15 amino acids long. The only DNA kept is the CDR3, 45 bases in frame from the first base. Taken from the germline V gene, the CDR1 and CDR2 loops are MDHEN and SYDVKM. The chain uses TRBV28 and TRBJ2-4, with 12 bases in between that match TRBD1. Source: CD4+ T cells sorted from blood, taken at week 4, from a patient treated with tofacitinib. The receptor comes from a human donor with alopecia areata. Here the CDR3 is given as CASSTRDRGPGIQYF. The nucleotides are TGTGCCAGCAGCACCAGGGACAGGGGGCCGGGCATTCAGTACTTC.